The 19 T cell receptor beta chains in this list originate from one sample, sequenced in a study of beta chain features in type 1 diabetes. General study results and limits: When Type 1 diabetes patients were examined, their TCRB CDR3s proved moderately but significantly shorter in all four CD4+ subsets.

Isolated RNA was reverse transcribed in full, so expressed TCRB transcripts were sequenced. Generated by immunoSEQ multiplex PCR, the TCRdb table keeps only in-frame clones and is missing some. In the table there are 600,000 or so clones, around 12% of which are singletons. The antigens these receptors bind are not known. The sequenced sample consisted of naive CD4+ T cells from blood. The receptor set was obtained from a man aged 25 to 40 with type 1 diabetes.

This chain joins TRBV2 and TRBJ1-3; D is ambiguous. V was cut by 11 bases and J by 4 bases, with 15 bases left in between. CDR1 and CDR2 (germline): SNHLY, FYNNEI. The CDR3 totals 13 residues. The CDR3 sequence is CAGQETKGNTIYF. The CDR3 DNA follows: TGTGCCGGCCAGGAGACAAAGGGAAACACCATATATTTT. Based on the CDR3 plus reference TRBV2 and TRBJ1-3, the full variable domain is EPEVTQTPSHQVTQMGQEVILRCVPISNHLYFYWYRQILGQKVEFLVSFYNNEISEKSEIFDDQFSVERPDGSNFTLKIRSTKLEDSAMYFCAGQETKGNTIYFGEGSWLTVV.

This rearrangement joins TRBV9 to TRBJ2-1; 7 bases fit TRBD1. Germline CDR1 and CDR2: SGDLS and YYNGEE. CDR3 length: 14 residues. Trimming took 3 bases from V and 3 from J; bases not matched to a gene: 3. The CDR3 sequence: CASSAWDSYNEQFF. CDR3 nucleotides: TGTGCCAGCAGCGCTTGGGACAGCTACAATGAGCAGTTCTTC.

This clone was recorded a few times. The chain uses TRBV2 and TRBJ2-3, with D hard to call. CDR3 length: 11 amino acids. Trimming removed 6 bases from V and 2 bases from J, with 3 bases in between. Germline assignment: CDR1 SNHLY and CDR2 FYNNEI. The CDR3 loop is CASRNTDTQYF. The CDR3, as DNA: TGTGCCAGCAGAAACACAGATACGCAGTATTTT.

V is TRBV28 and J is TRBJ1-5; D remains ambiguous. The germline V gene encodes CDR1 MDHEN and CDR2 SYDVKM. CDR3 length equals 15 residues. The germline V and J ends were trimmed by 3 bases and 6 bases, with 15 bases remaining between them. The CDR3 loop reads CASSLDLTLSQPQHF. The CDR3 DNA reads TGTGCCAGCAGTTTGGACCTAACTTTGAGTCAGCCCCAGCATTTT.

This clone showed up just a few times. The chain combines TRBV5-4 with TRBJ1-1; D possibly corresponds to TRBD1 (5 bases). V lost 0 bases and J 1 base, leaving 10 bases between the germline ends. The CDR3 consists of 15 residues. Germline assignment: CDR1 SGHNT and CDR2 YYREEE (reference sequence). The CDR3 sequence is CASSLGLGANTEAFF. For the CDR3, the DNA is TGTGCCAGCAGCTTGGGCCTAGGGGCGAACACTGAAGCTTTCTTT. Filled out from reference TRBV5-4 and TRBJ1-1, the complete variable domain reads ETGVTQSPTHLIKTRGQQVTLRCSSQSGHNTVSWYQQALGQGPQFIFQYYREEENGRGNFPPRFSGLQFPNYSSELNVNALELDDSALYLCASSLGLGANTEAFFGQGTRLTVV.

There are a few counts of this clone. The chain employs TRBV7-2 and TRBJ1-6, with a possible D match to TRBD1 (6 bases). From germline, CDR1 is SGHTA and CDR2 FQGNSA. CDR3 size: 15 residues. V lost 1 base and J 7 bases, leaving 11 bases between the germline ends. CDR3 sequence (DNA): TGTGCCAGCAGCTTAGAAGGAACAGGGAATTCACCCCTCCACTTT. As protein: CASSLEGTGNSPLHF.

The chain joins TRBV4-2 to TRBJ2-1; no clear D. Germline V gives CDR1 LGHNA, CDR2 YNFKEQ. V lost 6 bases, J lost 8 bases, and 17 bases lay in between. The CDR3 runs 14 residues. The CDR3 nucleotides read TGTGCCAGCAGGCGGTCAGGCCTGAACCATGAGCAGTTCTTC. It encodes CASRRSGLNHEQFF.

The V call is TRBV11-3, the J call TRBJ1-6; no clear D gene. Trimming cost V 3 bases and J 5 bases, with 5 bases left between them. The CDR3 has 13 residues. From germline, CDR1 is SGHNT and CDR2 YENEEA. This chain's CDR3 is CASSFDDNSPLHF. The CDR3 region has the DNA TGTGCCAGCAGCTTCGATGATAATTCACCCCTCCACTTT.

The chain is built from TRBV19 and TRBJ1-5, with 8 bases fitting TRBD1. The CDR3 runs to 15 residues. J was trimmed by 6 bases and V by 6 bases; bases with no gene match: 10. From germline, CDR1 is LNHDA and CDR2 SQIVND (reference sequence). CDR3 DNA sequence: TGTGCCAGTAGACCCGGACAGGGCACGGGTCAGCCCCAGCATTTT. Amino acid sequence: CASRPGQGTGQPQHF. Full variable domain (missing parts from reference TRBV19 and TRBJ1-5): DGGITQSPKYLFRKEGQNVTLSCEQNLNHDAMYWYRQDPGQGLRLIYYSQIVNDFQKGDIAEGYSVSREKKESFPLTVTSAQKNPTAFYLCASRPGQGTGQPQHFGDGTRLSIL.

This chain links TRBV27 with TRBJ2-7; D is unclear. The V end lost 6 bases, the J end lost 2 bases, and 11 bases lay between the germline ends. The germline gives CDR1 MNHEY, CDR2 SMNVEV (reference sequence). The CDR3 contains 13 residues. CDR3 region: CASRQSGTYEQYF. Written as DNA, the CDR3 is TGTGCCAGCAGACAGTCCGGTACCTACGAGCAGTACTTC.

The chain joins TRBV4-2 to TRBJ1-5; D is ambiguous. V lost 1 base to trimming and J lost 8 bases, with 6 bases between them. CDR3 size: 12 residues. Germline assignment: CDR1 LGHNA and CDR2 YNFKEQ. The CDR3 loop is CASSQGLEPQHF. In nucleotides, the CDR3 is TGTGCCAGCAGCCAAGGATTAGAGCCCCAGCATTTT.

The V and J genes are TRBV9 and TRBJ2-1; tentatively, D is TRBD2 (5 bases). The V gene lost 2 bases and the J gene lost 0 bases, with 12 bases spanning the gap. Germline V gene lookup returns CDR1 SGDLS and CDR2 YYNGEE. There are 16 residues in the CDR3. The CDR3 here is CASSVRQAGSYNEQFF. The CDR3 DNA follows: TGTGCCAGCAGCGTCCGTCAGGCGGGCTCCTACAATGAGCAGTTCTTC.

This chain joins TRBV28 and TRBJ2-6, with D perhaps TRBD2 (5 bases). The germline V gene encodes CDR1 MDHEN and CDR2 SYDVKM. The CDR3 is 13 residues long. Deletions cut 7 bases from V and 4 bases from J, with 8 bases between. The CDR3 loop is CASIREGANVLTF. CDR3 sequence (DNA): TGTGCCAGCATCCGGGAAGGGGCCAACGTCCTGACTTTC.

This chain uses TRBV29-1 with TRBJ2-3; no clear D. The CDR3 extends over 14 amino acids. Trimming took 8 bases from V and 0 from J, leaving 15 bases between them. CDR1 and CDR2 (germline): SQVTM, ANQGSEA. DNA for the CDR3: TGCAGCTCAGGCCTACAGTTAAGCACAGATACGCAGTATTTT. This sequence encodes CSSGLQLSTDTQYF.

This clone has just a few counts. This rearrangement joins TRBV30 to TRBJ1-3; D ambiguous. Between the trimmed V and J ends, which lost 4 bases and 8 bases, there was a span of 9 bases. The CDR3 has 11 amino acids. The germline V gene has CDR1 GTSNPN and CDR2 SVGIG (reference sequence). As DNA, the CDR3 is TGTGCCTGGACCTACGTGGACACCATATATTTT. Protein: CAWTYVDTIYF.

The chain employs TRBV6-5 and TRBJ2-7, with unresolved D. Trimming removed 0 bases from V and 12 bases from J, with 9 bases in between. This CDR3 region has 11 residues. In germline, CDR1 is MNHEY, CDR2 SVGAGI. This chain's CDR3 is CASSYSSYVYF. The CDR3 bases are TGTGCCAGCAGTTACTCATCTTATGTGTACTTC.

This chain uses TRBV12-1 with TRBJ2-5. TRBV12-1 is tagged as a pseudogene. This CDR3 is built from 17 residues. CDR3 bases: TGTGCCAGCAGCTTTCCCCAGTCGGACGAGCTGGTCGAGACCCAGTACTTC. The encoded protein is CASSFPQSDELVETQYF.

The CDR3 DNA follows: TGTGCCAGCAGCAAACCGAGCTCCTACGAGCAGTACTTC. Translated: CASSKPSSYEQYF. The chain combines TRBV7-2 with TRBJ2-7; D not certain. CDR1 and CDR2 (germline): SGHTA, FQGNSA. V lost 5 bases and J 0 bases, leaving 8 bases between the germline ends. The CDR3 consists of 13 residues. The full variable domain, rest sourced from reference TRBV7-2 and TRBJ2-7, is GAGVSQSPSNKVTEKGKDVELRCDPISGHTALYWYRQSLGQGLEFLIYFQGNSAPDKSGLPSDRFSAERTGGSVSTLTIQRTQQEDSAVYLCASSKPSSYEQYFGPGTRLTVT.

The chain uses TRBV2 and TRBJ1-2; D is ambiguous. The germline V gene has CDR1 SNHLY and CDR2 FYNNEI. Between the trimmed V and J ends, which lost 10 bases and 0 bases, there was a span of 18 bases. The CDR3 has 15 amino acids. The DNA of the CDR3 is TGTGCCACCTCCCCCACGGCGGCTACTAACTATGGCTACACCTTC. Translation: CATSPTAATNYGYTF.